The next 29 T cell receptor beta chains were all read from a single sample in a study of blood T cells in healthy people across ages (dated by TCRdb to between 2015 and 2017). Library preparation was by 5' RACE. Instrument on record: Illumina HiSeq 2500. A second about 7 to 11 cycle PCR used a sample-barcoded 5' primer and a J-beta primer mix. TCRdb ran its own pipeline on the public reads, namely fastp trimming at Q25 and MiXCR clone calling, and kept in-frame beta chains. Rows with a matching CDR3 protein are joined into one entry that keeps the most common DNA and genes. This sample gives approximately 800,000 distinct CDR3 sequences in total; less than 70% of them show up just once. Approximately 41% of the sample goes to the ten largest clones. The material sequenced was blood. The source is an elderly man in good health.

This clonotype has only a few counts. The chain is built from TRBV20-1 and TRBJ2-5; 13 bases are shared with TRBD2. Germline V gene data show CDR1 as DFQATT and CDR2 as SNEGSKA (reference sequence). V was pared by 5 bases and J by 5 bases, with 8 bases of the junction left unmatched. The CDR3 is made up of 15 amino acids. The CDR3: CSAPPLAGGAETQYF. The CDR3 DNA is TGCAGTGCTCCCCCACTAGCGGGAGGGGCGGAGACCCAGTACTTC.

This clonotype was counted only a few times. The chain combines TRBV5-1 with TRBJ1-2; 12 bases agree with TRBD1. Germline-derived CDR1 and CDR2 are SGHRS and YFSETQ. V trimming: 4 bases; J trimming: 8 bases; junction bases outside the gene matches: 9. This CDR3 spans 15 amino acids. CDR3 protein: CASSPSGQGARGYTF. CDR3 nucleotides: TGCGCCAGCAGCCCCTCGGGACAGGGGGCGAGGGGCTACACCTTC. Based on the CDR3 plus reference TRBV5-1 and TRBJ1-2, the full variable domain is KAGVTQTPRYLIKTRGQQVTLSCSPISGHRSVSWYQQTPGQGLQFLFEYFSETQRNKGNFPGRFSGRQFSNSRSEMNVSTLELGDSALYLCASSPSGQGARGYTFGSGTRLTVV.

A word on this clonotype: A read error may produce the germline difference seen at one junction end. The chain joins TRBV14 to TRBJ2-1, with D uncertain. The CDR3 spans 15 residues. In germline, CDR1 is SGHDN, CDR2 FVKESK. CDR3: CASSPVGYSYNERFF. The CDR3 nucleotides read TGTGCCAGCAGCCCGGTAGGGTACTCCTACAATGAGCGGTTCTTC.

As regards this clonotype: This could be a read error, since a much larger clone is one nucleotide away. The chain employs TRBV28 and TRBJ2-1; a weak D match, TRBD1 (5 bases). Matching the DNA end better, TRBJ2-7 makes the J call doubtful. Germline loops: CDR1 MDHEN, CDR2 SYDVKM. The CDR3 length is 12 residues. The CDR3 coding sequence is TGTGCCAGCAGTCTACAGGCCAATGAGCAGTACTTC. Protein: CASSLQANEQYF.

This clonotype was seen only a few times. CDR3: CASSPPAGGGTDTQYF. In DNA, the CDR3 is TGTGCCAGCAGCCCCCCAGCGGGAGGAGGCACAGATACGCAGTATTTT. This sequence joins TRBV4-2 and TRBJ2-3; 9 bases fit TRBD2. The CDR3 is made up of 16 amino acids. Germline lookup yields CDR1 LGHNA and CDR2 YNFKEQ. V lost 4 bases and J lost 1; bases outside the gene matches: 6.

This clonotype was counted between two and nine times. J is TRBJ2-1 and V is TRBV20-1; D remains ambiguous. V lost 3 bases and J lost 2, with 14 bases in between. This CDR3 is 15 amino acids long. Germline loops: CDR1 DFQATT, CDR2 SNEGSKA (reference sequence). CDR3 residues: CSASPASLAYNEQFF. The CDR3 region has the DNA TGCAGTGCTAGCCCAGCGAGCCTAGCCTACAATGAGCAGTTCTTC.

The chain recombines TRBV5-1 with TRBJ2-7, with a weak D call TRBD1 (6 bases). V was trimmed by 2 bases and J by 5 bases, leaving 17 bases between them. CDR1 and CDR2 (germline): SGHRS, YFSETQ. The CDR3 contains 15 residues. CDR3 sequence: CASSFRGQGIDEQYF. The DNA of the CDR3 is TGCGCCAGCAGCTTTAGGGGTCAGGGGATAGACGAGCAGTACTTC.

The chain carries TRBV6-5 and TRBJ2-7; possible D gene TRBD2, 5 bases. The CDR3 totals 17 residues. V lost 4 bases and J lost 3, with 22 bases in between. From germline, CDR1 is MNHEY and CDR2 SVGAGI. The CDR3 here is CASSSPRASVSVYEQYF. The CDR3 DNA reads TGTGCCAGCAGTTCCCCCCGGGCTAGTGTTAGCGTCTACGAGCAGTACTTC.

The chain combines TRBV6-1 with TRBJ1-4; D uncertain. Deletions cut 8 bases from V and 4 bases from J, with 11 bases between. The CDR3 has 13 amino acids. The V gene's germline CDR1 is MNHNS and CDR2 SASEGT. The CDR3 DNA is TGTGCCAGCCGGTCACTTAGTAATGAAAAACTGTTTTTT. This translates into CASRSLSNEKLFF.

In this sample, this clonotype turned up once. The CDR3 sequence: CASRGDEQFF. The CDR3 bases are TGTGCCAGTAGGGGGGATGAGCAGTTCTTC. The chain is built from TRBV6-5 and TRBJ2-1, with D possibly being TRBD1 or TRBD2 (6 bases each). The V gene lost 9 bases and the J gene lost 8 bases, with 8 bases spanning the gap. The CDR3 consists of 10 residues. Per the germline V gene, CDR1 is MNHEY and CDR2 is SVGAGI.

This clonotype has more than one count but fewer than ten. The J gene is TRBJ2-3, the V gene TRBV29-1, with TRBD1 matching 11 bases. With V trimmed by 7 bases and J by 3 bases, 3 bases remained unmatched. CDR3 length: 13 residues. CDR1 and CDR2 from the germline V gene are SQVTM and ANQGSEA. CDR3 region: CSAGQGATDTQYF. The CDR3, as DNA: TGCAGCGCCGGACAGGGGGCGACAGATACGCAGTATTTT.

This chain uses TRBV12-3 or TRBV12-4 with TRBJ2-1; TRBD1 agrees at 7 bases. V dropped 8 bases and J dropped 7; count of bases not matched to a gene: 11. This CDR3 is 14 amino acids long. CDR3 in amino acids: CASGRTGSGNEQFF. CDR3 DNA sequence: TGTGCCAGCGGTCGGACAGGTTCGGGAAATGAGCAGTTCTTC.

The chain is built from TRBV7-2 and TRBJ2-3; D ambiguous. The CDR3 spans 14 residues. Trimming removed 5 bases from V and 8 bases from J, with 17 bases in between. CDR1 and CDR2 from the germline V gene are SGHTA and FQGNSA. The CDR3 region has the DNA TGTGCCAGCAGCCCCTCTAACTTTTGGATTACGCAGTATTTT. Translated: CASSPSNFWITQYF.

This clonotype has only a few counts. The V gene is TRBV12-5, the J gene TRBJ2-1; 10 bases are a match to TRBD2. This CDR3 comprises 15 residues. Germline V lookup: CDR1 LGHNT, CDR2 FRNRAP. V lost 6 bases to trimming and J lost 2 bases; unmatched junction nucleotides: 4. The CDR3 nucleotides read TGTGCTAGTGGCCCCCTAGCGGGAGCCTACAATGAGCAGTTCTTC. Its translation: CASGPLAGAYNEQFF.

As to this clonotype: It is unclear where the CDR3 begins or ends on the DNA, so no DNA is shown, and the CDR3 is as TCRdb lists it. The CDR3 loop is CASSTRGVGELFFGDEQYF. The rearrangement uses TRBV28 and TRBJ2-4; TRBD1 is taken as the D call from the table, unchecked against the DNA. Looked up from germline, CDR1 is MDHEN and CDR2 is SYDVKM. The CDR3 is 19 residues long, counting both termini.

V is TRBV20-1 and J is TRBJ2-3; D unclear. V lost 6 bases, J lost 0 bases, and 16 bases lay in between. This CDR3 comprises 15 residues. Germline V CDR1 and CDR2: DFQATT, SNEGSKA (reference sequence). The CDR3 bases are TGCAGTGCCCGGAACCCCCGTGCTAGCACAGATACGCAGTATTTT. Translating gives CSARNPRASTDTQYF.

The V call is TRBV20-1, the J call TRBJ1-5; 10 nucleotides agree with TRBD1. V lost 7 bases to trimming and J lost 6 bases; unmatched junction nucleotides: 9. CDR3 size: 14 residues. Germline CDR1 reads DFQATT; CDR2 reads SNEGSKA (reference sequence). CDR3: CSVPVTGGFQPQHF. The DNA of the CDR3 is TGCAGTGTTCCGGTGACAGGGGGCTTTCAGCCCCAGCATTTT.

This clonotype was seen only once. This may arise from a read error, as a much more abundant clone is one base away. This chain uses TRBV29-1 with TRBJ2-2; D gene ambiguous. Germline V CDR1 and CDR2: SQVTM, ANQGSEA. Trimming removed 6 bases from V and 6 bases from J, with 17 bases in between. This CDR3 spans 14 amino acids. CDR3: CSVSWAGESGELFF. In nucleotides, the CDR3 is TGCAGCGTCAGTTGGGCCGGCGAATCCGGGGAGCTGTTTTTT.

This clonotype was seen a few times. The rearrangement joins TRBV7-2 to TRBJ2-6; unclear D gene. CDR1 and CDR2 from the germline V gene are SGHTA and FQGNSA. V shed 5 bases and J shed 12 bases, with 8 bases lying between them. CDR3 length: 11 residues. The CDR3 protein is CASSRISVLTF. The CDR3 DNA is TGTGCCAGCAGCCGCATCAGCGTCCTGACTTTC.

J is TRBJ1-1 and V is TRBV20-1; a weak D match, TRBD1 (5 bases). Trimming removed 0 bases at V and 8 bases at J, with 16 bases between. The germline CDR1 and CDR2 sequences are DFQATT and SNEGSKA (reference sequence). CDR3 length equals 14 residues. The CDR3 here is CSARERTISSEAFF. The CDR3 bases are TGCAGTGCTAGAGAAAGGACAATCTCTTCGGAAGCTTTCTTT.

The chain joins TRBV20-1 to TRBJ2-1; 12 nucleotides agree with TRBD2. The J segment lost 9 bases and the V segment lost 2 bases, leaving 5 bases of the junction unmatched. This CDR3 is 14 amino acids long. Germline values: CDR1 DFQATT, CDR2 SNEGSKA (reference sequence). The CDR3 is CSARLLAGGGEQFF. The CDR3 bases are TGCAGTGCTAGACTACTAGCGGGAGGCGGTGAGCAGTTCTTC.

The chain is built from TRBV20-1 and TRBJ2-7; TRBD2 matches at 8 bases. Germline trimming cut 5 bases from V and 3 bases from J; bases unmatched to any gene: 15. Germline V gene sequence: CDR1 DFQATT, CDR2 SNEGSKA (reference sequence). There are 16 residues in the CDR3. As DNA, the CDR3 is TGCAGTGCTCCCCACGCCGAAAAGCGGGAGCTCTACGAGCAGTACTTC. This encodes CSAPHAEKRELYEQYF.

CDR3 bases: TGCAGTGCTCCAACCCTCGGAGTAGATCAGCCCCAGCATTTT. It encodes CSAPTLGVDQPQHF. The V gene is TRBV20-1, the J gene TRBJ1-5; no firm D call. V lost 5 bases, J lost 5 bases, and 16 bases lay in between. The CDR3 length is 14 residues. Per the germline V gene, CDR1 is DFQATT and CDR2 is SNEGSKA (reference sequence).

The chain couples TRBV7-2 to TRBJ2-7; D is undetermined. Trimming cost V 5 bases and J 10 bases, with 27 bases left between them. The CDR3 length is 16 residues. Germline V CDR1 and CDR2: SGHTA, FQGNSA. CDR3 residues: CASSLSLGQPKEIQYF. The CDR3 bases are TGTGCCAGCAGCCTATCTCTTGGCCAGCCAAAAGAGATCCAGTACTTC.

The genes are TRBV5-1 and TRBJ2-1; the match to TRBD1 covers 9 bases. Germline lookup yields CDR1 SGHRS and CDR2 YFSETQ. The CDR3 sequence is 15 residues long. The V and J ends lost 4 bases and 2 bases, in that order; junction bases with no gene match: 4. CDR3 amino acids: CASSTGQGTYNEQFF. CDR3 nucleotide sequence: TGCGCCAGCAGCACGGGACAGGGAACCTACAATGAGCAGTTCTTC.

The sample holds a few counts of this clonotype. This chain uses TRBV7-3 with TRBJ2-6, with D perhaps TRBD1 (6 bases). CDR1 and CDR2 (germline): SGHTA, FQGTGA. The CDR3 totals 16 residues. With 2 bases removed from V and 0 bases from J, the gap between germline ends came to 8 bases. CDR3 nucleotide sequence: TGTGCCAGCAGCTTAGGCAGGGGCTCTGGGGCCAACGTCCTGACTTTC. Translation gives CASSLGRGSGANVLTF.

This clonotype was seen only a few times. The J gene is TRBJ1-2, the V gene TRBV5-1, with TRBD1 as a possible D gene (5 bases). Germline-derived CDR1 and CDR2 are SGHRS and YFSETQ. The CDR3 is 15 residues long. Deletions cut 4 bases from V and 5 bases from J, with 18 bases between. CDR3 sequence (DNA): TGCGCCAGCAGCCTAGAGATGGGGGACCCTTATGGCTACACCTTC. Translated, it gives CASSLEMGDPYGYTF.

The V and J genes are TRBV2 and TRBJ2-7, with D unresolved. Trimming pared 0 bases from V and 5 bases from J, leaving 8 bases between. Germline V gives CDR1 SNHLY, CDR2 FYNNEI. The CDR3 is 13 amino acids. This CDR3 is CASSEARAHEQYF. CDR3 nucleotide sequence: TGTGCCAGCAGTGAAGCGAGAGCCCACGAGCAGTACTTC. The whole variable domain, remainder taken from reference TRBV2 and TRBJ2-7, is EPEVTQTPSHQVTQMGQEVILRCVPISNHLYFYWYRQILGQKVEFLVSFYNNEISEKSEIFDDQFSVERPDGSNFTLKIRSTKLEDSAMYFCASSEARAHEQYFGPGTRLTVT.

This clonotype was counted once. Sequence at one end of the junction differs from germline and may be a read error. V gene TRBV10-2 combines with J gene TRBJ2-1; 11 bases agree with TRBD2. The CDR3 consists of 17 residues. Germline-derived CDR1 and CDR2 are WSHSY and SAAADI. CDR3 coding DNA: TGCGCCAGCAGTGAGACCCGACTAGCGGGAACCTACGATGAGCAGTTCTTC. Residues: CASSETRLAGTYDEQFF.